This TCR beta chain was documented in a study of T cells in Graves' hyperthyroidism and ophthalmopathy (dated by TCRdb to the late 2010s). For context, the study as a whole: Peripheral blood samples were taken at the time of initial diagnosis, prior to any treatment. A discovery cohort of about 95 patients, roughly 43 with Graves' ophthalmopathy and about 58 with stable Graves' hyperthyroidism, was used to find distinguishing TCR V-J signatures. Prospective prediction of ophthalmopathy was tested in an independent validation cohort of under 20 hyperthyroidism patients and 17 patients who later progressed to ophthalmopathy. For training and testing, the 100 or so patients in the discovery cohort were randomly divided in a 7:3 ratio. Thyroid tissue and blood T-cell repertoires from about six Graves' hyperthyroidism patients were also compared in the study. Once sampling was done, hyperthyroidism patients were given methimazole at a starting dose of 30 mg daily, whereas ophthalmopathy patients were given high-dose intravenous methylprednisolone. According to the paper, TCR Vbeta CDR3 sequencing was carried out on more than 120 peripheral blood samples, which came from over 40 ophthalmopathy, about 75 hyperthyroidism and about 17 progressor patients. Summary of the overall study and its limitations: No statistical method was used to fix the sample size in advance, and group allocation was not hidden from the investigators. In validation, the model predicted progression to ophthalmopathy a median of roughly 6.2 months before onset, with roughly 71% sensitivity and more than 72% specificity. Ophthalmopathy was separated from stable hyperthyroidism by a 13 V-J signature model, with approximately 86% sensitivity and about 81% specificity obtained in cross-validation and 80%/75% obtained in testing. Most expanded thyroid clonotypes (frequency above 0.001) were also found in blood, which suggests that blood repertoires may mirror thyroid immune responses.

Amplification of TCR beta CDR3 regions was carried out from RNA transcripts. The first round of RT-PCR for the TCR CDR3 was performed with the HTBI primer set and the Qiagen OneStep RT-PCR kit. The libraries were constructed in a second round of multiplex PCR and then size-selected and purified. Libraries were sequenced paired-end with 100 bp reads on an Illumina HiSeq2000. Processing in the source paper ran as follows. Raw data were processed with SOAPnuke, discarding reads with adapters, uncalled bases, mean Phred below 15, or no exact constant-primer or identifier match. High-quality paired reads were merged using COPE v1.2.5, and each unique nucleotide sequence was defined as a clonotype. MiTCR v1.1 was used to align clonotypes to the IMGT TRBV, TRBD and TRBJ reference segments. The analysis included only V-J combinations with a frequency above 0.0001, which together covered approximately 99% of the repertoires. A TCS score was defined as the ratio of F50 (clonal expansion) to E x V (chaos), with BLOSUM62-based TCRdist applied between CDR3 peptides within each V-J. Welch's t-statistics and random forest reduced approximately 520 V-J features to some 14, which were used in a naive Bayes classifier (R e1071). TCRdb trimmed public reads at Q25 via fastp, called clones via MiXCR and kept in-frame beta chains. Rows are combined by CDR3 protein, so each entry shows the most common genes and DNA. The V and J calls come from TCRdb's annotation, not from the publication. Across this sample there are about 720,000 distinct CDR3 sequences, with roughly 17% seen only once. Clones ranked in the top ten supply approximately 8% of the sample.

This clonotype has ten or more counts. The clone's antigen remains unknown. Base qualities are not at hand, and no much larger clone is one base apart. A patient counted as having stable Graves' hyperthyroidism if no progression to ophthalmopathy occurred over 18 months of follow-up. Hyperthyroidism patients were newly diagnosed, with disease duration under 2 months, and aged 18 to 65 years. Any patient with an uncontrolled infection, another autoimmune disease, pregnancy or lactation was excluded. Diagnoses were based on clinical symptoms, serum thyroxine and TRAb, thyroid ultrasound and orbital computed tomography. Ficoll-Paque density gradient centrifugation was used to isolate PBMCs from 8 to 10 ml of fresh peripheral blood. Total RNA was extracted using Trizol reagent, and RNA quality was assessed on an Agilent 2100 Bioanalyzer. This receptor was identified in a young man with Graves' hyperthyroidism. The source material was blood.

The CDR3 in this case is CASSSRAGSYEQYF. The DNA sequence follows: TGCGCCAGCAGCTCCCGGGCAGGGTCCTACGAGCAGTACTTC. Recombination connected TRBV5-1 to TRBJ2-7; a weak D assignment points to TRBD1 (5 bases agree). The CDR3 spans 14 residues, from the cysteine through the phenylalanine. The CDR3 DNA has 42 bases and is translated from base 1. Sequences SGHRS (CDR1) and YFSETQ (CDR2) are obtained from the germline V gene. Trimming takes 3 bases from V and 1 base from J, and the germline ends sit 11 bases apart. With all but the CDR3 taken from the reference TRBV5-1 and TRBJ2-7 genes, the full variable domain is: KAGVTQTPRYLIKTRGQQVTLSCSPISGHRSVSWYQQTPGQGLQFLFEYFSETQRNKGNFPGRFSGRQFSNSRSEMNVSTLELGDSALYLCASSSRAGSYEQYFGPGTRLTVT.